This T cell receptor (beta chain) is from a study of T cell responses to AZD1222 COVID-19 vaccine. Study results and limitations: Recipients of two AZD1222 doses showed rising Spike-specific TCR breadth and depth.

The CDR3 sequence is 19 residues long. CDR1 is SGDLS, CDR2 YYNGEE, per germline. Trimming took 0 bases from V and 7 from J; bases not matched to a gene: 14. As for this clone: Its specificity is not known.

Sequencing was performed with immunoSEQ multiplex PCR; in TCRdb, only in-frame clones are kept and a portion is missing. The sample consists of roughly 100,000 clones, 82% of them appearing once. The chain has TRBV9 and TRBJ2-1; 12 bases match TRBD2. Sequencing used peripheral blood, obtained on day 0 of AZD1222 vaccination. This sequence originates from an adult in good health. CDR3: CASSVGVRSLAGGQNEQFF. The CDR3 coding sequence is TGTGCCAGCAGCGTAGGAGTAAGGTCCCTAGCGGGGGGGCAAAATGAGCAGTTCTTC.